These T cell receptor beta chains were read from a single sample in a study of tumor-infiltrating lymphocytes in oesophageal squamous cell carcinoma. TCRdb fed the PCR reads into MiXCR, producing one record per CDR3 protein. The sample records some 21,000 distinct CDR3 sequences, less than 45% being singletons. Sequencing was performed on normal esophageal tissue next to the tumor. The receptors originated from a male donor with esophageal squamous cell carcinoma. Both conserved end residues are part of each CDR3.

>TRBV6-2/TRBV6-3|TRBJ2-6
CASRTGGTISGANVLTF
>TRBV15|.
CATSRGGLGETQFF
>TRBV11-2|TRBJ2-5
CASSLGVNGETQYF
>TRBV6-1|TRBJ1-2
CASSSPQGADGYTF
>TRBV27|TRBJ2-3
CASSPSGATDTQYF
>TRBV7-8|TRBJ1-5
CASSPAGPQPQHF
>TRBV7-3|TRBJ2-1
CASSSSGTTNEQFF
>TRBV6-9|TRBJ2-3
CASSVFPAGVGNEQYF
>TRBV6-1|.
CASRVQGTTYNEQFF
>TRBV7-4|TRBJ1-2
CASSLQGMGGYTF
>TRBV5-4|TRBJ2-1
CASTSSGRGVEQFF
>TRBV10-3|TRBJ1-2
CAISEFHSGNYGYTF
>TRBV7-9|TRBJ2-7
CASSGEGGSNYEQYF
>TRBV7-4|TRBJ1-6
CASSLPGGQSQPFNSPLHF
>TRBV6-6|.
CASSYDYLEINEQFF
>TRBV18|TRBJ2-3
CASSPRAKPSGSKTDTQYF
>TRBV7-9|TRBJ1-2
CASSLLAGTFNYGYTF
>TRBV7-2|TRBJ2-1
CASSLEQGDYNEQFF
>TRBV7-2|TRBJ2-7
CASSSTSGSPYEQYF
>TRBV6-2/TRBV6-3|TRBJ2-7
CASKVNRATYNEQYF
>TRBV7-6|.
CASSFGTTAYNEQYF